What follows are 25 T cell receptor beta chains derived from one specimen sequenced in a study of shared T cell receptors in the human thymus. This table comes from immunoSEQ multiplex PCR, and its TCRdb copy is limited to in-frame clones, with some not included. The table shows hundreds of thousands of clones, with around 87% occurring only once. A further study also used this sample, focusing on human thymus T cells.

Specimen: thymocytes. The receptors shown here come from a boy under two years old with a congenital heart defect.

This clone was seen a handful of times. The rearrangement joins TRBV5-3 to TRBJ1-5; D gene unclear. TRBV5-3 is an ORF; its function is uncertain. This CDR3 comprises 14 residues. V dropped 1 base and J dropped 3 bases, with 8 bases sitting between them. CDR3 region: CARSLNRYNQPQHF. The CDR3 nucleotides are TGTGCCAGAAGCTTGAACCGCTACAATCAGCCCCAGCATTTT.

The CDR3 sequence: CARLVGAGGSGHYEQYF. The CDR3 nucleotides are TGTGCCAGACTAGTCGGGGCAGGGGGCTCGGGGCACTACGAGCAGTACTTC. The chain has TRBV11-2 and TRBJ2-7; the match to TRBD1 covers 8 bases. This CDR3 has 17 amino acids. V lost 9 bases, J lost 3 bases, and 19 bases stayed unmatched. The germline gives CDR1 SGHAT, CDR2 FQNNGV.

This chain links TRBV28 with TRBJ1-5; the D gene is possibly TRBD1 (5 bases). The CDR3 sequence is 14 residues long. The V end lost 7 bases, the J end lost 0 bases, and 10 bases lay between the germline ends. CDR1 MDHEN and CDR2 SYDVKM come from the germline V gene. In DNA, the CDR3 is TGTGCCAGCATCACGGGGGTTAGCAATCAGCCCCAGCATTTT. Translation: CASITGVSNQPQHF.

The chain recombines TRBV28 with TRBJ2-1, with 8 bases fitting TRBD2. Germline-derived CDR1 and CDR2 are MDHEN and SYDVKM. CDR3 length: 15 residues. V trimming: 0 bases; J trimming: 9 bases; junction bases outside the gene matches: 7. CDR3 bases: TGTGCCAGCAGTTTATGCGGGAGGGCTGGTGGTGAGCAGTTCTTC. This codes for CASSLCGRAGGEQFF.

This chain uses TRBV27 with TRBJ2-7; a weak D match, TRBD1 (5 bases). The CDR3 length is 16 residues. The ends were cut back, 0 bases at V and 2 bases at J, with 14 bases in the middle. The germline V gene encodes CDR1 MNHEY and CDR2 SMNVEV (reference sequence). The CDR3 here is CASSLSNRGLTYEQYF. The DNA of the CDR3 is TGTGCCAGCAGTTTATCGAATAGGGGATTGACCTACGAGCAGTACTTC.

The chain couples TRBV30 to TRBJ2-7; TRBD2 matches 11 bases. J was trimmed by 7 bases and V by 4 bases; bases with no gene match: 6. Germline V gene sequence: CDR1 GTSNPN, CDR2 SVGIG (reference sequence). The CDR3 loop spans 13 amino acids. CDR3 coding DNA: TGTGCCTGGAATAGCGGGAGGGGGAATGAGCAGTACTTC. Encoded protein: CAWNSGRGNEQYF.

The V gene is TRBV27, the J gene TRBJ2-5, with a possible D match to TRBD1 (5 bases). In germline, CDR1 is MNHEY, CDR2 SMNVEV (reference sequence). Trimming took 8 bases from V and 0 from J, leaving 10 bases between them. The CDR3 is 13 amino acids. The CDR3 region is CASRPGYQETQYF. The CDR3, as DNA: TGTGCCAGCCGGCCAGGGTACCAAGAGACCCAGTACTTC.

The rearrangement uses TRBV19 and TRBJ2-2, with D possibly being TRBD1 (5 bases). Between the trimmed V and J ends, which lost 7 bases and 3 bases, there was a span of 21 bases. The CDR3 is 17 amino acids. Looked up from germline, CDR1 is LNHDA and CDR2 is SQIVND (reference sequence). The CDR3 reads CASTPFRQSPDTGELFF. The CDR3 DNA reads as TGTGCCAGTACCCCCTTCAGACAGAGCCCAGACACCGGGGAGCTGTTTTTT.

This clone was counted a single time. This sequence joins TRBV27 and TRBJ2-2; the match to TRBD2 covers 13 bases. The CDR3 is 20 residues long. CDR1 and CDR2 from the germline V gene are MNHEY and SMNVEV (reference sequence). The ends lost 4 bases at V and 0 bases at J; junction bases unmatched: 11. As DNA, the CDR3 is TGTGCCAGCAGTTATCACGGACTAGCGGGAGCGAAACCGAACACCGGGGAGCTGTTTTTT. This codes for CASSYHGLAGAKPNTGELFF.

This chain links TRBV27 with TRBJ2-7; D gene ambiguous. The CDR3 spans 13 residues. Germline lookup yields CDR1 MNHEY and CDR2 SMNVEV (reference sequence). Trimming left V 5 bases short and J 3 bases short, with 11 bases between. CDR3 sequence (DNA): TGTGCCAGCAGTCCCGAGCCCGGCTACGAGCAGTACTTC. The encoded protein is CASSPEPGYEQYF.

In this sample, this clone turned up once. The chain links TRBV6-7 to TRBJ1-5; TRBD1 might be the D (6 bases). TRBV6-7 is annotated as an ORF whose role is uncertain. The CDR3 runs to 10 residues. Trimming pared 11 bases from V and 9 bases from J, leaving 11 bases between. The CDR3 DNA reads as TGTGCCGGCGCAGGGGTGCCCCAGCATTTT. This translates into CAGAGVPQHF.

The chain recombines TRBV5-1 with TRBJ2-3; TRBD2 matches at 9 bases. The V segment lost 4 bases and the J segment 2 bases; nucleotides outside the gene matches: 11. The CDR3 spans 17 residues. Germline V lookup: CDR1 SGHRS, CDR2 YFSETQ. The CDR3 loop reads CASSRLADEVPTDTQYF. The CDR3 DNA reads as TGCGCCAGCAGCCGACTAGCGGACGAGGTTCCCACAGATACGCAGTATTTT.

The rearrangement uses TRBV5-6 and TRBJ1-3, with 8 bases identical to TRBD1. Germline V gene sequence: CDR1 SGHDT, CDR2 YYEEEE. The V gene end was trimmed by 2 bases and the J gene end by 4 bases; junction bases not matched to a gene: 5. The CDR3 is 15 amino acids. The CDR3 loop is CASSFGQGGGNTIYF. The CDR3 DNA reads TGTGCCAGCAGCTTCGGACAGGGTGGAGGAAACACCATATATTTT.

The sample holds one count of this clone. The V gene is TRBV5-6, the J gene TRBJ2-3; 13 bases are shared with TRBD2. This CDR3 comprises 17 residues. Looked up from germline, CDR1 is SGHDT and CDR2 is YYEEEE. V was pared by 0 bases and J by 8 bases, with 9 bases of the junction left unmatched. The CDR3 reads CASSLGGGTSGEGTQYF. In nucleotides, the CDR3 is TGTGCCAGCAGCTTGGGGGGTGGGACTAGCGGGGAGGGTACGCAGTATTTT.

The gene calls are TRBV25-1 and TRBJ1-1; possibly TRBD1 for D (6 bases). The CDR3 has 15 residues. Germline CDR1 MGHDK, CDR2 SYGVNS. The ends were cut back, 4 bases at V and 1 base at J, with 13 bases in the middle. The chain's CDR3 is CASSGLGQPNTEAFF. DNA of the CDR3: TGTGCCAGCAGTGGACTTGGACAGCCGAACACTGAAGCTTTCTTT.

The V and J genes are TRBV11-2 and TRBJ2-6; D may be TRBD1 (5 bases). This CDR3 has 16 residues. Trimming pared 3 bases from V and 0 bases from J, leaving 9 bases between. Germline CDR1 SGHAT, CDR2 FQNNGV. The CDR3 spells CASSFPTDSGANVLTF. The DNA of the CDR3 is TGTGCCAGCAGCTTTCCGACAGACTCTGGGGCCAACGTCCTGACTTTC.

The chain combines TRBV15 with TRBJ2-7; 11 positions agree with TRBD2. V lost 5 bases and J lost 4; bases outside the gene matches: 4. The CDR3 loop spans 14 amino acids. Per germline, CDR1 LNHNV and CDR2 YYDKDF (reference sequence). Written as DNA, the CDR3 is TGTGCCACCAGCCCCCTAGCGGGGGGTTACGAGCAGTACTTC. Protein product: CATSPLAGGYEQYF.

The chain is built from TRBV4-3 and TRBJ1-6; D is unclear. This CDR3 spans 15 amino acids. With 0 bases removed from V and 5 bases from J, the gap between germline ends came to 8 bases. Germline CDR1 and CDR2: LGHNA and YSLEER. The CDR3 DNA sequence: TGCGCCAGCAGCCAAGATAATGGCAATAATTCACCCCTCCACTTT. Translated, it gives CASSQDNGNNSPLHF.

V gene TRBV5-5 combines with J gene TRBJ1-1; the match to TRBD1 covers 9 bases. The V and J ends lost 1 base and 0 bases, in that order; junction bases with no gene match: 16. The length of the CDR3 is 20 residues. Germline loops: CDR1 SGHKS, CDR2 YYEKEE (reference sequence). CDR3 in amino acids: CASSLTSVAGQGSMNTEAFF. The DNA of the CDR3 is TGTGCCAGCAGCTTGACTTCTGTGGCGGGACAGGGCTCAATGAACACTGAAGCTTTCTTT.

This chain connects TRBV29-1 to TRBJ1-2; 7 positions agree with TRBD1. V shed 7 bases, J shed 6 bases, and the junction held 5 bases outside the gene matches. Germline V gives CDR1 SQVTM, CDR2 ANQGSEA. This CDR3 has 11 residues. The CDR3 DNA reads as TGCAGCGGCCGACAGGGCCATGGCTACACCTTC. Protein product: CSGRQGHGYTF.

This sequence joins TRBV6-1 and TRBJ2-1, with 8 bases matching TRBD2. Germline lookup yields CDR1 MNHNS and CDR2 SASEGT. CDR3 length: 16 amino acids. Trimming took 4 bases from V and 0 from J; bases not matched to a gene: 5. In nucleotides, the CDR3 is TGTGCCAGCAGTGGCTTGGGACTAGTCTCCTACAATGAGCAGTTCTTC. Translated, it gives CASSGLGLVSYNEQFF.

The rearrangement uses TRBV7-6 and TRBJ2-3, with 13 nucleotides matching TRBD2. Germline V gene sequence: CDR1 SGHVS, CDR2 FNYEAQ. V dropped 4 bases and J dropped 0; count of bases not matched to a gene: 13. The CDR3 length is 20 residues. The CDR3, as DNA: TGTGCCAGCAGCTCCAATACCAGAGGGACTAGCGGGAAAAGCACAGATACGCAGTATTTT. Its translation: CASSSNTRGTSGKSTDTQYF.

This clone was observed a few times. The J gene is TRBJ1-2, the V gene TRBV4-3; D is uncertain. Germline V lookup: CDR1 LGHNA, CDR2 YSLEER. This CDR3 comprises 15 residues. Trimming cost V 3 bases and J 0 bases, with 11 bases left between them. This chain's CDR3 is CASSQVPRANYGYTF. The CDR3 DNA reads as TGCGCCAGCAGCCAGGTTCCAAGAGCTAACTATGGCTACACCTTC.

The chain combines TRBV15 with TRBJ2-2, with a tentative D call TRBD1 (6 bases). V gave up 1 base and J gave up 5 bases, with 14 bases separating them. This CDR3 has 16 residues. CDR1 and CDR2 (germline): LNHNV, YYDKDF (reference sequence). The DNA of the CDR3 is TGTGCCACCAGCAGAGTAGTGGGGGCGCAGACCGGGGAGCTGTTTTTT. Its protein is CATSRVVGAQTGELFF.

The V call is TRBV2, the J call TRBJ2-2, with 8 bases lining up with TRBD1. This CDR3 has 14 residues. CDR1 SNHLY and CDR2 FYNNEI come from the germline V gene. CDR3 sequence reads: CASLQGAFSGELFF. CDR3 in DNA: TGTGCAAGCCTCCAGGGGGCCTTCTCCGGGGAGCTGTTTTTT.